This T cell receptor (beta chain) was retrieved from a study of cytotoxic CD8 clonotypes in ibrutinib-treated CLL. This table comes from immunoSEQ multiplex PCR, and its TCRdb copy is limited to in-frame clones, with some not included. The data show some 140,000 clones, with under 95% seen just once and 11% held by the top ten. V was trimmed by 5 bases and J by 6 bases, leaving 14 bases between them. The CDR3 extends over 13 amino acids. Per germline, CDR1 MDHEN and CDR2 SYDVKM. This receptor was identified in a human donor with chronic lymphocytic leukemia. Sample: PBMCs, taken after 12 months of ibrutinib treatment. J is TRBJ2-7 and V is TRBV28, with a possible D match to TRBD1 (6 bases). The CDR3: CASSVRTAGEQYF. DNA of the CDR3: TGTGCCAGCAGTGTCCGGACAGCCGGCGAGCAGTACTTC.